The 18 T cell receptor beta chains in this list originate from one sample, sequenced in a study of shared clonotypes between healthy human individuals. The naive CD8 fraction comprised CD45RO-negative cells positively selected for CCR7 and excluded terminally differentiated effector memory CD45RA+ cells. The repertoire was sequenced with immunoSEQ multiplex PCR; TCRdb's copy has only in-frame clones and lacks some. The sample records roughly 2.1 million clones, around 93% being singletons. The sequencing input was naive CD8+ T cells from PBMCs. The source of these receptors is a man aged 18 to 29 in good health. Some clones in this sample may be carry-over from other donors' samples.

The rearrangement joins TRBV28 to TRBJ1-5, with D unclear. Per the germline V gene, CDR1 is MDHEN and CDR2 is SYDVKM. V lost 3 bases, J lost 2 bases, and 14 bases lay in between. CDR3 length: 16 residues. The CDR3 region is CASSFLGGFGNQPQHF. The CDR3 DNA is TGTGCCAGCAGTTTTCTGGGAGGGTTTGGCAATCAGCCCCAGCATTTT. Full variable domain (outside the CDR3, taken from reference TRBV28 and TRBJ1-5): DVKVTQSSRYLVKRTGEKVFLECVQDMDHENMFWYRQDPGLGLRLIYFSYDVKMKEKGDIPEGYSVSREKKERFSLILESASTNQTSMYLCASSFLGGFGNQPQHFGDGTRLSIL.

This chain joins TRBV7-2 and TRBJ1-1; D is possibly TRBD1 (6 bases). Between the trimmed V and J ends, which lost 0 bases and 0 bases, there was a span of 23 bases. Germline V gives CDR1 SGHTA, CDR2 FQGNSA. The CDR3 consists of 20 residues. This CDR3 is CASSLAYRVVASPMNTEAFF. As DNA, the CDR3 is TGTGCCAGCAGCTTAGCCTACAGGGTAGTCGCTTCGCCTATGAACACTGAAGCTTTCTTT.

V is TRBV25-1 and J is TRBJ2-1; TRBD1 is a possible D gene (6 bases). This CDR3 region has 14 residues. In germline, CDR1 is MGHDK, CDR2 SYGVNS. V lost 6 bases, J lost 2 bases, and 11 bases lay in between. CDR3 DNA sequence: TGTGCCAGCAGCCTACGGACAGCCTACAATGAGCAGTTCTTC. Its protein product is CASSLRTAYNEQFF. The full variable domain, its missing parts supplied by reference TRBV25-1 and TRBJ2-1, is EADIYQTPRYLVIGTGKKITLECSQTMGHDKMYWYQQDPGMELHLIHYSYGVNSTEKGDLSSESTVSRIRTEHFPLTLESARPSHTSQYLCASSLRTAYNEQFFGPGTRLTVL.

The chain couples TRBV25-1 to TRBJ2-3, with D unresolved. Between the trimmed V and J ends, which lost 1 base and 8 bases, there was a span of 7 bases. CDR3 length: 12 amino acids. Germline V gene data show CDR1 as MGHDK and CDR2 as SYGVNS. CDR3: CASSEFAGTQYF. The CDR3, as DNA: TGTGCCAGCAGTGAATTCGCTGGTACGCAGTATTTT.

V usage is TRBV7-9 and J usage is TRBJ1-2; weak D call: TRBD1 (5 bases). With 5 bases removed from V and 7 bases from J, the gap between germline ends came to 14 bases. The CDR3 runs to 13 residues. CDR1 is SEHNR, CDR2 FQNEAQ, per germline (reference sequence). The CDR3 sequence: CASSPSGAVGYTF. CDR3 bases: TGTGCCAGCAGCCCGAGCGGGGCGGTTGGCTACACCTTC.

The chain has TRBV28 and TRBJ2-1, with TRBD2 matching over 9 bases. Losses at the gene ends were 3 bases for V and 10 bases for J; bases not matched to a gene: 1. Germline V gives CDR1 MDHEN, CDR2 SYDVKM. This CDR3 contains 12 residues. CDR3 sequence: CASSLGLAEQFF. The CDR3 coding sequence is TGTGCCAGCAGTTTGGGACTAGCCGAGCAGTTCTTC.

The chain carries TRBV2 and TRBJ2-3, with 7 bases that match TRBD1. J gave up 7 bases and V 10 bases, and 14 bases lay outside the gene matches. This CDR3 comprises 14 residues. The germline CDR1 and CDR2 sequences are SNHLY and FYNNEI. The CDR3 sequence: CATSGQTLENTQYF. The DNA for the CDR3 is TGTGCCACCTCGGGACAGACCCTGGAAAATACGCAGTATTTT.

The chain joins TRBV7-6 to TRBJ2-6, with 11 bases that match TRBD1. There are 18 residues in the CDR3. The V gene's germline CDR1 is SGHVS and CDR2 FNYEAQ. V was pared by 2 bases and J by 0 bases, with 3 bases of the junction left unmatched. The DNA of the CDR3 is TGTGCCAGCAGCTTATCGGGGACAGGGGGCTCTGGGGCCAACGTCCTGACTTTC. Translating gives CASSLSGTGGSGANVLTF.

The V call is TRBV7-9, the J call TRBJ1-1, with 7 bases identical to TRBD1. Germline-derived CDR1 and CDR2 are SEHNR and FQNEAQ (reference sequence). J gave up 8 bases and V 4 bases, and 10 bases lay outside the gene matches. The CDR3 contains 14 residues. This CDR3 reads CASSYDRQGTEAFF. The CDR3, as DNA: TGTGCCAGCAGCTACGACAGACAGGGTACCGAAGCTTTCTTT.

The chain is built from TRBV2 and TRBJ1-5; no clear D. The CDR3 sequence is 14 residues long. Germline V lookup: CDR1 SNHLY, CDR2 FYNNEI. V lost 3 bases to trimming and J lost 8 bases, with 14 bases between them. CDR3 sequence: CASSDRVAWEPQHF. As DNA, the CDR3 is TGTGCCAGCAGTGATCGGGTCGCGTGGGAGCCCCAGCATTTT.

V gene TRBV9 combines with J gene TRBJ1-5; D remains ambiguous. V gave up 0 bases and J gave up 9 bases, with 13 bases separating them. Germline CDR1 is SGDLS and CDR2 is YYNGEE. CDR3 length: 14 residues. The CDR3 protein is CASSVGGGALPQHF. The CDR3 nucleotides are TGTGCCAGCAGCGTAGGTGGAGGTGCTTTGCCCCAGCATTTT.

The chain is built from TRBV5-1 and TRBJ2-2; 9 nucleotides agree with TRBD2. Germline CDR1 reads SGHRS; CDR2 reads YFSETQ. This CDR3 region has 15 residues. V lost 7 bases, J lost 5 bases, and 9 bases stayed unmatched. The CDR3 bases are TGCGCCAGCCACCTGGGACTAGCATTAACCGGGGAGCTGTTTTTT. Amino acids: CASHLGLALTGELFF.

This chain's CDR3 is CASSQGLLEKSEKLFF. DNA for the CDR3: TGTGCCAGCAGTCAGGGACTTCTTGAGAAATCTGAAAAACTGTTTTTT. The chain uses TRBV6-6 and TRBJ1-4, with a tentative D call TRBD1 (5 bases). V lost 5 bases, J lost 7 bases, and 20 bases lay in between. The germline V gene has CDR1 MNHNY and CDR2 SVGAGI (reference sequence). The CDR3 length is 16 residues.

This chain connects TRBV7-2 to TRBJ1-1, with D perhaps TRBD1 (5 bases). Germline V gives CDR1 SGHTA, CDR2 FQGNSA. There are 17 residues in the CDR3. Trimming took off 5 bases at V and 0 bases at J, with 19 bases between the two ends. The CDR3, as DNA: TGTGCCAGCAGCCGTGGGCCAGGGATATCAATGAACACTGAAGCTTTCTTT. It codes for CASSRGPGISMNTEAFF.

The gene calls are TRBV7-2 and TRBJ2-1, with D perhaps matching TRBD2 (5 bases). The germline V gene encodes CDR1 SGHTA and CDR2 FQGNSA. The CDR3 totals 14 residues. The V and J ends lost 5 bases and 7 bases respectively, with 15 bases between them. The CDR3 nucleotides are TGTGCCAGCAGCCGATCAGGAGGCGGGAATGAGCAGTTCTTC. Translating it yields CASSRSGGGNEQFF.

The gene calls are TRBV30 and TRBJ2-7; D gene uncertain. V shed 3 bases and J shed 1 base, with 16 bases lying between them. The germline gives CDR1 GTSNPN, CDR2 SVGIG (reference sequence). CDR3 size: 15 residues. The CDR3 DNA reads as TGTGCCTGGAGCACCCACCAGAGCAGTTCCTACGAGCAGTACTTC. Amino acid sequence: CAWSTHQSSSYEQYF.

This chain connects TRBV7-9 to TRBJ2-5; D tentatively fits TRBD1 or TRBD2 (5 bases each). The CDR3 totals 13 residues. Per germline, CDR1 SEHNR and CDR2 FQNEAQ (reference sequence). V was trimmed by 6 bases and J by 4 bases, leaving 12 bases between them. CDR3 in DNA: TGTGCCAGCAGGTGGGGGAGTAGAGAGACCCAGTACTTC. Amino acids: CASRWGSRETQYF.

This chain joins TRBV11-2 and TRBJ2-1, with 10 bases that match TRBD2. Germline CDR1 is SGHAT and CDR2 is FQNNGV. Trimming removed 2 bases from V and 8 bases from J; junction bases left unmatched: 9. The CDR3 loop spans 16 amino acids. CDR3 nucleotides: TGTGCCAGCAGCTTATTCTCCCTAGCGGGAGTGGATGAGCAGTTCTTC. Protein sequence: CASSLFSLAGVDEQFF.